Shown below are 20 T cell receptor beta chains from a single sample sequenced in a study of control samples from healthy donors and cancer patients. Clones were read by immunoSEQ multiplex PCR, and TCRdb kept only the in-frame ones, dropping some. The sample has around 140,000 clones, just under 90% seen once. Sequenced material: PBMCs. Receptors were obtained from a man between 45 and 60 years old with head and neck cancer.

The chain recombines TRBV5-4 with TRBJ2-1; tentatively, D is TRBD1 or TRBD2 (5 bases each). Germline V gives CDR1 SGHNT, CDR2 YYREEE (reference sequence). V lost 4 bases, J lost 7 bases, and 12 bases lay in between. The CDR3 extends over 13 amino acids. CDR3: CASSTGTANEQFF. For the CDR3, the DNA is TGTGCCAGCAGCACCGGGACGGCGAATGAGCAGTTCTTC.

The chain is built from TRBV28 and TRBJ1-1, with a possible D match to TRBD1 (6 bases). There are 17 residues in the CDR3. The germline V gene has CDR1 MDHEN and CDR2 SYDVKM. V was cut by 5 bases and J by 2 bases, with 21 bases left in between. The CDR3 spells CASSPLGGRNQNTEAFF. Here the CDR3 DNA reads TGTGCCAGCAGTCCCCTCGGGGGGCGCAACCAAAACACTGAAGCTTTCTTT.

V and J are TRBV30 and TRBJ2-7; D perhaps matches TRBD2 (7 bases). The CDR3 consists of 14 residues. Germline V CDR1 and CDR2: GTSNPN, SVGIG (reference sequence). The ends were cut back, 3 bases at V and 3 bases at J, with 15 bases in the middle. The CDR3, as DNA: TGTGCCTGGAGCGTAGGGGGGGCCAGCTACGAGCAGTACTTC. Its protein is CAWSVGGASYEQYF.

This rearrangement joins TRBV11-2 to TRBJ2-3; no reliable D call. Germline CDR1 is SGHAT and CDR2 is FQNNGV. The ends were cut back, 1 base at V and 5 bases at J, with 7 bases in the middle. CDR3 length equals 13 residues. The CDR3 spells CASSLVQRDTQYF. In DNA form, the CDR3 reads TGTGCCAGCAGCTTAGTTCAAAGAGATACGCAGTATTTT. Full variable domain (rest looked up from reference TRBV11-2 and TRBJ2-3): EAGVAQSPRYKIIEKRQSVAFWCNPISGHATLYWYQQILGQGPKLLIQFQNNGVVDDSQLPKDRFSAERLKGVDSTLKIQPAKLEDSAVYLCASSLVQRDTQYFGPGTRLTVL.

This clone was recorded only once. Written as DNA, the CDR3 is TGTGCCAGCAGTGCTTTTCAACAGGGATCTGGGGCCAACGTCCTGACTTTC. Translating it yields CASSAFQQGSGANVLTF. This chain links TRBV28 with TRBJ2-6, with D possibly being TRBD1 (6 bases). This CDR3 is 17 amino acids long. The germline gives CDR1 MDHEN, CDR2 SYDVKM. The V end lost 5 bases, the J end lost 1 base, and 15 bases lay between the germline ends.

The V and J genes are TRBV21-1 and TRBJ2-7; TRBD2 is the table's D call and was not checked against the DNA. TRBV21-1 is flagged as a pseudogene. This CDR3 spans 15 amino acids. DNA for the CDR3: TGTGCCAGCAGCAAATCTTCGACTAGCTGCTACGAGCAGTACTTC. Protein product: CASSKSSTSCYEQYF.

The genes are TRBV7-2 and TRBJ2-2; D not certain. Germline V gives CDR1 SGHTA, CDR2 FQGNSA. There are 16 residues in the CDR3. V was clipped by 1 base and J by 1 base, with 10 bases between them. CDR3 DNA: TGTGCCAGCAGCTTAGTTGGCAGCTTGAACACCGGGGAGCTGTTTTTT. Amino acid sequence: CASSLVGSLNTGELFF.

The chain combines TRBV29-1 with TRBJ2-7; the match to TRBD1 covers 10 bases. Germline trimming cut 7 bases from V and 5 bases from J; bases unmatched to any gene: 8. This CDR3 has 13 residues. From germline, CDR1 is SQVTM and CDR2 ANQGSEA. The CDR3 is CSARTGGNNEQYF. In nucleotides, the CDR3 is TGCAGCGCACGGACAGGGGGTAATAACGAGCAGTACTTC.

The rearrangement links TRBV29-1 to TRBJ2-7; D unresolved. CDR1 and CDR2 from the germline V gene are SQVTM and ANQGSEA. This CDR3 is built from 12 residues. With 1 base removed from V and 2 bases from J, the gap between germline ends came to 6 bases. Written as DNA, the CDR3 is TGCAGCGTTGAAGGGGTGACCTACGAGCAGTACTTC. Protein sequence: CSVEGVTYEQYF.

This chain links TRBV3-1 (or the pseudogene TRBV3-2) with TRBJ2-1, with D perhaps TRBD2 (6 bases). The CDR3 spans 15 residues. V was clipped by 4 bases and J by 0 bases, with 10 bases between them. Germline V lookup: CDR1 LGHDT, CDR2 YNNKEL (reference sequence). This chain's CDR3 is CASSPRGSSYNEQFF. The CDR3 DNA reads TGTGCCAGCAGCCCCCGGGGGAGCTCCTACAATGAGCAGTTCTTC.

V is TRBV18 and J is TRBJ2-1; D not certain. V was trimmed by 2 bases and J by 4 bases, leaving 6 bases between them. The CDR3 consists of 13 residues. Germline loops: CDR1 KGHSH, CDR2 LQKENI. DNA for the CDR3: TGTGCCAGCTCACCAAACTGGTACAATGAGCAGTTCTTC. Translated: CASSPNWYNEQFF.

The chain combines TRBV18 with TRBJ2-7, with 9 bases identical to TRBD1. Germline CDR1 KGHSH, CDR2 LQKENI. Trimming removed 5 bases from V and 4 bases from J; junction bases left unmatched: 6. The CDR3 is 14 amino acids. The chain's CDR3 is CASSSGTGLYEQYF. CDR3 nucleotide sequence: TGTGCCAGCTCATCCGGGACAGGGCTATACGAGCAGTACTTC.

Comments on this clone: Distinct nucleotide sequences in the sample also encode this CDR3. The V call is TRBV6-4, the J call TRBJ1-1, with D uncertain. Germline loops: CDR1 MRHNA, CDR2 SNTAGT. CDR3 size: 14 residues. Trimming pared 0 bases from V and 5 bases from J, leaving 10 bases between. CDR3 protein: CASSDSSRGTEAFF. Here the CDR3 DNA reads TGTGCCAGCAGTGACTCGAGTCGAGGGACTGAAGCTTTCTTT.

A remark on this clone: Distinct nucleotide sequences in the sample also encode this CDR3. This rearrangement joins TRBV6-4 to TRBJ1-1; D is undetermined. Germline CDR1 reads MRHNA; CDR2 reads SNTAGT. This CDR3 is built from 13 residues. V shed 6 bases and J shed 3 bases, with 11 bases lying between them. CDR3 residues: CASSFKEYTEAFF. The CDR3 nucleotides are TGTGCCAGCAGCTTCAAGGAGTACACTGAAGCTTTCTTT.

The chain couples TRBV19 to TRBJ2-6; no clear D gene. The CDR3 has 13 amino acids. Germline loops: CDR1 LNHDA, CDR2 SQIVND (reference sequence). Trimming took 7 bases from V and 0 from J, leaving 4 bases between them. CDR3 sequence: CASINSGANVLTF. The CDR3, as DNA: TGTGCCAGTATCAACTCTGGGGCCAACGTCCTGACTTTC.

The V and J genes are TRBV4-1 and TRBJ1-5; TRBD1 might be the D (6 bases). Trimming removed 2 bases at V and 4 bases at J, with 15 bases between. CDR1 MGHRA and CDR2 YSYEKL come from the germline V gene. The CDR3 has 16 amino acids. The chain's CDR3 is CASSQLVNTGNQPQHF. CDR3 bases: TGCGCCAGCAGCCAATTAGTGAATACAGGGAATCAGCCCCAGCATTTT.

J is TRBJ2-5 and V is TRBV5-8; D not certain. Germline CDR1 is SGHTS and CDR2 is YDEGEE. CDR3 length equals 14 residues. Trimming removed 0 bases at V and 1 base at J, with 7 bases between. CDR3 DNA sequence: TGTGCCAGCAGCTTGGCGACGGTCCAAGAGACCCAGTACTTC. Translation gives CASSLATVQETQYF.

The chain uses TRBV11-3 and TRBJ2-5; 9 nucleotides line up with TRBD2. V shed 5 bases and J 4 bases; nucleotides not matched to a gene: 8. CDR1 and CDR2 from the germline V gene are SGHNT and YENEEA. The CDR3 is 15 amino acids. In DNA form, the CDR3 reads TGTGCCAGCAGCCAAGGAGCGGGAGGAGTAGAGACCCAGTACTTC. It yields the protein CASSQGAGGVETQYF.

CDR3 protein: CANQREGGAQYF. The CDR3 DNA follows: TGTGCCAATCAGCGGGAGGGAGGGGCGCAGTATTTT. The chain is built from TRBV11-2 and TRBJ2-3; 10 bases agree with TRBD2. The V and J ends lost 10 bases and 10 bases, in that order; junction bases with no gene match: 8. Germline CDR1 reads SGHAT; CDR2 reads FQNNGV. The CDR3 is 12 residues long.

This chain links TRBV5-6 with TRBJ2-6, with D tentatively TRBD1 (6 bases). V lost 1 base and J lost 2, with 16 bases in between. CDR3 length: 18 residues. Germline V gene sequence: CDR1 SGHDT, CDR2 YYEEEE. CDR3 in DNA: TGTGCCAGCAGCTTGACCTACAGGGAAGATACTGGGGCCAACGTCCTGACTTTC. Its translation is CASSLTYREDTGANVLTF.